Detailed here is one T cell receptor (beta chain). What it binds is unknown. This record belongs to a study of T cells in Graves' hyperthyroidism and ophthalmopathy. Findings and limits, study-wide: Most thyroid clonotypes expanded above 0.001 appeared in blood too.

In germline, CDR1 is LNHDA, CDR2 SQIVND (reference sequence). Trimming stripped 5 bases from V and 6 bases from J, with 14 bases between. The CDR3 is 14 amino acids. The TCR beta CDR3 regions underwent amplification using RNA transcripts as the source. First-round RT-PCR targeting the TCR CDR3 was performed with the HTBI primer set. TCRdb re-called the multiplex PCR reads with MiXCR, one entry per CDR3 protein. The sample lists 400,000 to 500,000 distinct CDR3 sequences, approximately 13% occurring once. Patients with uncontrolled infections, other autoimmune diseases, pregnancy or lactation were excluded. PBMCs were obtained from 7.5 to 10 ml fresh peripheral blood.

The TCR was taken from a young woman with Graves' hyperthyroidism. Sequencing was done on a sample of blood. The chain couples TRBV19 to TRBJ1-5; D is unclear. CDR3 DNA: TGTGCCAGTAGTGCCGACTCGGGAGGTCAGCCCCAGCATTTT. This sequence encodes CASSADSGGQPQHF.